Listed below are T cell receptor beta chains from one sample, sequenced in a study of cytomegalovirus exposure and HLA in healthy donors. Repertoires were generated with immunoSEQ multiplex PCR, while TCRdb's copy carries only in-frame clones and drops some. The repertoire holds about 73,000 clones, 67% seen once, with about 6.9% in the top ten. The specimen was PBMCs. The receptors come from a woman in her 50s in good health and CMV-seropositive. Both conserved end residues are trimmed from each CDR3.

v_gene: TRBV5-5; CDR3aa: ASSSGGMENTEAF
v_gene: TRBV19; CDR3aa: ASSMTSGGSGEQF
v_gene: TRBV29-1; CDR3aa: SVAESPEDGYT
v_gene: TRBV19; CDR3aa: ATQVTGDSLSDTQY
v_gene: TRBV7-6; CDR3aa: ASSSSGGAGGELF
v_gene: TRBV30; CDR3aa: AWTEGGGRDTQY
v_gene: TRBV14; CDR3aa: ASSPLAGAYNEQF
v_gene: TRBV5-1; CDR3aa: ASSEQGMNTEAF
v_gene: TRBV30; CDR3aa: AWTYGDEKLF
v_gene: TRBV6-1; CDR3aa: ASTGQLMNTEAF
v_gene: TRBV5-6; CDR3aa: ASSFAVGTGNRGYT
v_gene: TRBV5-6; CDR3aa: ASSLGPETQY
v_gene: TRBV5-1; CDR3aa: ASSPDIEEKLF
v_gene: TRBV7-6; CDR3aa: ASSLALGGSEAF
v_gene: TRBV4-1; CDR3aa: ASSQEIGQVNQPQH
v_gene: TRBV9; CDR3aa: ASSDRPTSGRDTQY
v_gene: TRBV18; CDR3aa: ASFRDRPYEQY
v_gene: TRBV30; CDR3aa: AWSVLPGELF
v_gene: TRBV25-1; CDR3aa: ASSEEGEVTGTEAF
v_gene: TRBV4-1; CDR3aa: ASSPFGTGFSYEQY
v_gene: TRBV18; CDR3aa: ASSPFDRYYGYT
v_gene: TRBV4-1; CDR3aa: ASGWGGIRTDTQY
v_gene: TRBV30; CDR3aa: AWSLTGYQPQH
v_gene: TRBV19; CDR3aa: ASSTRQGVGGNEKLF
v_gene: TRBV29-1; CDR3aa: SVEGGLQKRDNEQF
v_gene: TRBV6-5; CDR3aa: ASTDAGAGTDTQY
v_gene: TRBV20-1; CDR3aa: SARDPPGYT
v_gene: TRBV5-1; CDR3aa: ASSSRTGNEKLF
v_gene: TRBV5-1; CDR3aa: ASGPGLARTDTQY
v_gene: TRBV7-2; CDR3aa: ASSPRTETYNEQF
v_gene: TRBV10-2; CDR3aa: ASSETGGTEAF
v_gene: TRBV7-9; CDR3aa: SSSRWGLGDTEAF
v_gene: TRBV15; CDR3aa: ATSSEGGATDTQY
v_gene: TRBV7-9; CDR3aa: ASSPLEETQY
v_gene: TRBV6-6; CDR3aa: ASSYGASNEQF
v_gene: TRBV2; CDR3aa: ATRAGGMINQPQH
v_gene: TRBV16; CDR3aa: ASSQERMTEAF
v_gene: TRBV6-1; CDR3aa: ASIPTGAMNTEAF
v_gene: TRBV28; CDR3aa: AGRRGETQY
v_gene: TRBV28; CDR3aa: ASKGEGYT
v_gene: TRBV15; CDR3aa: ATSRAGAYSNQPQH
v_gene: TRBV30; CDR3aa: AWSRRVRESQY
v_gene: TRBV5-1; CDR3aa: ASSWTTGGSYGYT
v_gene: TRBV5-5; CDR3aa: ASSLDPYQETQY
v_gene: TRBV5-1; CDR3aa: ASSLYRETQY
v_gene: TRBV10-3; CDR3aa: AISEYYRDGYT